This TCR beta chain was captured in a study of shared clonotypes between healthy human individuals. Study-level background: A couple of women and a few men aged 18 to 49 served as donors.

Naive CD8 cells, CD45RO-negative and positively selected for CCR7, excluded terminally differentiated effector memory CD45RA+ cells. Researchers ran the assay at a deep level. Sequencing used immunoSEQ multiplex PCR; TCRdb keeps in-frame clones, though not all of them. Of 550,000 to 750,000 clones detected, less than 97% appear once; the ten largest clones hold 0.11%. Germline loops: CDR1 SGHAT, CDR2 FQNNGV. The germline V and J ends were trimmed by 1 base and 0 bases, with 13 bases remaining between them. The CDR3 contains 17 residues. About this clone itself: The target antigen is unknown.

Regarding the study as a whole: Between a few donors, naive CD4 clonotypes were shared at a level of about 5%. Memory subsets had estimated richness that was generally smaller than that of naive subsets.

The sequence came from a young woman in good health. The chain recombines TRBV11-2 with TRBJ2-4; D not resolved. Sequenced sample: naive CD8+ T cells sorted from blood. The CDR3 spells CASSLVTASLAKNIQYF. In DNA form, the CDR3 reads TGTGCCAGCAGCTTAGTCACAGCCTCCTTAGCCAAAAACATTCAGTACTTC. The complete variable domain, with remaining parts taken from reference TRBV11-2 and TRBJ2-4, reads EAGVAQSPRYKIIEKRQSVAFWCNPISGHATLYWYQQILGQGPKLLIQFQNNGVVDDSQLPKDRFSAERLKGVDSTLKIQPAKLEDSAVYLCASSLVTASLAKNIQYFGAGTRLSVL.